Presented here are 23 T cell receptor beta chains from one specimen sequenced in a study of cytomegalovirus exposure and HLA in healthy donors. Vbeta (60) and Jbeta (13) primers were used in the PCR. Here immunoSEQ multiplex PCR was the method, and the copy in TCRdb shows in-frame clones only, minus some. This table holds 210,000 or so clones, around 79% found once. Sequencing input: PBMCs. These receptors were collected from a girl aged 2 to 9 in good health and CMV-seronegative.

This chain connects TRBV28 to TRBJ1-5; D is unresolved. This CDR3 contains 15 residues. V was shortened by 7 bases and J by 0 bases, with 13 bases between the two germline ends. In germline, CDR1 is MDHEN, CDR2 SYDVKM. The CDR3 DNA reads TGTGCCAGCACCTTGGGAGGATATAGCAATCAGCCCCAGCATTTT. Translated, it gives CASTLGGYSNQPQHF.

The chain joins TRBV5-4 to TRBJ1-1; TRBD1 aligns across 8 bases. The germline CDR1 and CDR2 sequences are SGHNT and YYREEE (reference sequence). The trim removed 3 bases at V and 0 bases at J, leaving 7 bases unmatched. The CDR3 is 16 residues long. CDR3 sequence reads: CASSSGQGMLNTEAFF. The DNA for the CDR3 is TGTGCCAGCAGCTCCGGACAGGGCATGTTGAACACTGAAGCTTTCTTT. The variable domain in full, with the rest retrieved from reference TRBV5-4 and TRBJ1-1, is ETGVTQSPTHLIKTRGQQVTLRCSSQSGHNTVSWYQQALGQGPQFIFQYYREEENGRGNFPPRFSGLQFPNYSSELNVNALELDDSALYLCASSSGQGMLNTEAFFGQGTRLTVV.

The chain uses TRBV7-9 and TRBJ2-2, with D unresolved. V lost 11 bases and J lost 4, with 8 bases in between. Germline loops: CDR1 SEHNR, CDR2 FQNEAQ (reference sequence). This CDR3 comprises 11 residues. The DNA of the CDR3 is TGTGCCGGCACAATCACCGGGGAGCTGTTTTTT. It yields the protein CAGTITGELFF.

This chain's CDR3 is CASIGGTEAFF. DNA for the CDR3: TGTGCCAGCATCGGGGGAACTGAAGCTTTCTTT. The chain joins TRBV6-5 to TRBJ1-1, with D tentatively TRBD1 (5 bases). The germline V gene has CDR1 MNHEY and CDR2 SVGAGI. The CDR3 runs to 11 residues. The V end was cut by 7 bases, the J end by 5 bases, with 8 bases between.

This CDR3 reads CASSSSGSGPRVYNEQFF. CDR3 nucleotide sequence: TGTGCCAGTAGTTCGTCCGGGTCGGGTCCGAGGGTTTACAATGAGCAGTTCTTC. This chain links TRBV19 with TRBJ2-1, with D possibly TRBD2 on 5 matching bases. The CDR3 is made up of 18 amino acids. CDR1 and CDR2 (germline): LNHDA, SQIVND (reference sequence). Trimming shortened V by 5 bases and J by 4 bases, and 24 bases separated the two germline ends. Variable domain in full (rest from reference TRBV19 and TRBJ2-1): DGGITQSPKYLFRKEGQNVTLSCEQNLNHDAMYWYRQDPGQGLRLIYYSQIVNDFQKGDIAEGYSVSREKKESFPLTVTSAQKNPTAFYLCASSSSGSGPRVYNEQFFGPGTRLTVL.

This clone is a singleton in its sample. The CDR3 is CASSRGTGVGSYEQYF. CDR3 DNA sequence: TGTGCCAGCTCACGAGGGACAGGTGTGGGGTCCTACGAGCAGTACTTC. This sequence joins TRBV18 and TRBJ2-7, with TRBD1 matching 8 bases. CDR1 and CDR2 (germline): KGHSH, LQKENI. The junction had 9 bases not matched to a gene; V was cut back by 4 bases and J by 1 base. The CDR3 length is 16 residues.

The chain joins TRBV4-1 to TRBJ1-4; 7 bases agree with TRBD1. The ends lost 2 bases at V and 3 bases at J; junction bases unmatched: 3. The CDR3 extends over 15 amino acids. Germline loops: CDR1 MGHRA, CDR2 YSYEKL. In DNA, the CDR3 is TGCGCCAGCAGCCAAACCGGGACAGCTAATGAAAAACTGTTTTTT. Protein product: CASSQTGTANEKLFF.

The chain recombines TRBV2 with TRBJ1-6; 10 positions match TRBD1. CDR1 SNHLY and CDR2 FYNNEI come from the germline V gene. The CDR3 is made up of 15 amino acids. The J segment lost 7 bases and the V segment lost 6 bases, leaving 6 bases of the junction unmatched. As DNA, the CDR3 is TGTGCCAGCAGGGCAGGACAGGGGGTCAATTCACCCCTCCACTTT. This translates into CASRAGQGVNSPLHF.

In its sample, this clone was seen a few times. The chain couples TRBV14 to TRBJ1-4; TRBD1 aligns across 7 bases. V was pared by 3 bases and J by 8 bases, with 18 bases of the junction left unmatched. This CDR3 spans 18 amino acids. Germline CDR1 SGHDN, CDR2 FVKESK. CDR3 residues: CASSQARDSGNPGEKLFF. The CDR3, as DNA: TGTGCCAGCAGCCAGGCCCGGGACAGCGGAAACCCTGGAGAAAAACTGTTTTTT.

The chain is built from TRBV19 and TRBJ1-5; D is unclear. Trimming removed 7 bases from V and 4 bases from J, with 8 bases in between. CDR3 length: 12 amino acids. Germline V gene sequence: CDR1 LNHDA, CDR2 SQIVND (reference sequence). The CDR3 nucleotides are TGTGCCAGTACTCGTGAGAATCAGCCCCAGCATTTT. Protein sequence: CASTRENQPQHF.

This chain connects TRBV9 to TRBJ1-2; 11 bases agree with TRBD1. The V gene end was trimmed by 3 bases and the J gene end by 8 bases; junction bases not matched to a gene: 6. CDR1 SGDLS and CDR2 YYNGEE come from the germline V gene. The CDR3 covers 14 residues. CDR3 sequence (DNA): TGTGCCAGCAGCGGCGGGACAGGGGGTATCGGCTACACCTTC. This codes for CASSGGTGGIGYTF.

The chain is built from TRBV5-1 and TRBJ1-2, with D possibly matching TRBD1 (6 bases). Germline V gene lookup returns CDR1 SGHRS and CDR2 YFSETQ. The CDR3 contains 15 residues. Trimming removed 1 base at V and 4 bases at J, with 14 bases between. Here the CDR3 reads CASSLQQGSPYGYTF. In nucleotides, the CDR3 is TGCGCCAGCAGCTTGCAACAGGGCAGCCCCTATGGCTACACCTTC.

CDR3 bases: TGTGCCAGCAGTTTCTCCGTCGATCAGCCCCAGCATTTT. Its translation is CASSFSVDQPQHF. The gene calls are TRBV27 and TRBJ1-5, with no clear D. Germline V CDR1 and CDR2: MNHEY, SMNVEV (reference sequence). CDR3 length: 13 residues. V dropped 3 bases and J dropped 5 bases, with 8 bases sitting between them.

The CDR3 loop reads CASSQDGRISEAFF. The CDR3 DNA follows: TGCGCCAGCAGCCAAGATGGGAGGATTTCTGAAGCTTTCTTT. V is TRBV4-1 and J is TRBJ1-1; no definite D call. Trimming shortened V by 0 bases and J by 6 bases, and 11 bases separated the two germline ends. The CDR3 length is 14 residues. Per the germline V gene, CDR1 is MGHRA and CDR2 is YSYEKL.

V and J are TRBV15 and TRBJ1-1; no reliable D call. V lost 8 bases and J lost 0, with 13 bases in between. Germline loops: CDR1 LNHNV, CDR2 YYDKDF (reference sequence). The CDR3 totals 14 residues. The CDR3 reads CATRSTSLNTEAFF. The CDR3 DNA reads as TGTGCCACCCGGTCCACGTCACTGAACACTGAAGCTTTCTTT.

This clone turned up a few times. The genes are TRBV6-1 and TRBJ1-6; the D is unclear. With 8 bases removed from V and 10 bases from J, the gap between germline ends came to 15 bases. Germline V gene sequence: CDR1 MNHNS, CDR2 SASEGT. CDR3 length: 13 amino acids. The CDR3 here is CASLETGGSPLHF. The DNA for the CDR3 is TGTGCCAGCCTCGAGACGGGTGGATCACCCCTCCACTTT.

CDR3 residues: CAISESTGRGYTF. CDR3 nucleotide sequence: TGTGCCATCAGTGAGTCGACTGGGAGGGGTTACACCTTC. The chain recombines TRBV10-3 with TRBJ1-2; a possible D gene is TRBD1 (5 bases). The CDR3 spans 13 residues. Trimming stripped 0 bases from V and 11 bases from J, with 13 bases between. Per the germline V gene, CDR1 is ENHRY and CDR2 is SYGVKD.

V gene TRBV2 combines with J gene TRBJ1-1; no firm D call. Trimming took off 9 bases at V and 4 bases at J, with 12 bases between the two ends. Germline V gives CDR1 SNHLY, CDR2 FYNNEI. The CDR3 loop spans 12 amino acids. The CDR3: CASGSVRTEAFF. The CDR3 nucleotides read TGTGCCAGTGGCAGCGTTCGCACTGAAGCTTTCTTT. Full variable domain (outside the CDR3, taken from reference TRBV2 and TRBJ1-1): EPEVTQTPSHQVTQMGQEVILRCVPISNHLYFYWYRQILGQKVEFLVSFYNNEISEKSEIFDDQFSVERPDGSNFTLKIRSTKLEDSAMYFCASGSVRTEAFFGQGTRLTVV.

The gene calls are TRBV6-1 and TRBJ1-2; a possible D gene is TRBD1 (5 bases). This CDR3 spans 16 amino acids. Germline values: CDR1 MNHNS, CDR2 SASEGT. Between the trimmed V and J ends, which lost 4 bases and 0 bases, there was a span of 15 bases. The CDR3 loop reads CASSGPGLPSNYGYTF. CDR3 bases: TGTGCCAGCAGTGGACCGGGACTGCCCTCTAACTATGGCTACACCTTC.

Here the CDR3 DNA reads TGTGCCAGCAGTGACTCGAACCGGGACAGAGTTAATGGCTACACCTTC. Its protein is CASSDSNRDRVNGYTF. This chain connects TRBV6-4 to TRBJ1-2; 7 nucleotides line up with TRBD1. V gave up 0 bases and J gave up 6 bases; unmatched junction bases: 10. Germline CDR1 is MRHNA and CDR2 is SNTAGT. This CDR3 has 16 residues.

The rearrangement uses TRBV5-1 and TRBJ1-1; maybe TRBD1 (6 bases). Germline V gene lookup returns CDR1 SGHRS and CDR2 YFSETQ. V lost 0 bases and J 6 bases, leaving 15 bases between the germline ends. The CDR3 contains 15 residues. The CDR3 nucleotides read TGCGCCAGCAGCTTGGTCGCGGGCGGGGGCTCTGAAGCTTTCTTT. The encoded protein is CASSLVAGGGSEAFF.

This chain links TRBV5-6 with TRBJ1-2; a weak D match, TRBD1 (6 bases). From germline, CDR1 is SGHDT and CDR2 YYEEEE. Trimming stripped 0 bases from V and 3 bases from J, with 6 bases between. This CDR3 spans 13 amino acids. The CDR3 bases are TGTGCCAGCAGCTTGGACAGGGACTATGGCTACACCTTC. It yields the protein CASSLDRDYGYTF.

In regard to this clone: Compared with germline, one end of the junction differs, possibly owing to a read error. The CDR3 here is CASGASNHPQHF. DNA of the CDR3: TGTGCCAGTGGGGCGTCCAATCATCCCCAGCATTTT. The chain employs TRBV19 and TRBJ1-5; weak D call: TRBD1 (5 bases). The CDR3 length is 12 residues. Germline CDR1 LNHDA, CDR2 SQIVND (reference sequence). Complete variable domain (other parts from reference TRBV19 and TRBJ1-5): DGGITQSPKYLFRKEGQNVTLSCEQNLNHDAMYWYRQDPGQGLRLIYYSQIVNDFQKGDIAEGYSVSREKKESFPLTVTSAQKNPTAFYLCASGASNHPQHFGDGTRLSIL.